This TCR beta chain appears in the sequencing data of a study of T-cell reconstitution after alpha-beta-depleted transplantation in children (dated by TCRdb to the mid-2010s). A note on the overall study: T-cell immune reconstitution after TCRalphabeta/CD19-depleted allogeneic hematopoietic cell transplantation in children was quantitatively tracked in the study by means of TCR repertoire profiling. The investigation overall reported the following: About two months after transplant, the apparently early recovery of alphabetaT-cell counts reportedly depended on just several hundred clones that had expanded rapidly and came from non-depleted graft cells. In some patients, the high TCRbeta diversity seen at day 60 was put down to recipient T cells and intrathymic progenitors that had survived conditioning. The frequencies of hyperexpanded clones fell over the following months, and after one year, T-cell counts and TCRbeta diversity were mostly attributed to newly produced T cells.

On this clonotype itself: The antigen it recognizes is unknown. No much larger clone is present one base from it, and per-base qualities are unavailable.

The treatment or condition label here, explained by the study, means: allogeneic hematopoietic cell transplantation with graft depleted of TCRalphabeta T cells and CD19 B cells. TCRalphabeta/CD19-depleted allogeneic hematopoietic cell grafts were given to the transplant recipients, all of whom were children. The CDR3 runs 12 amino acids, cysteine and phenylalanine included. The DNA shown is the 36-base CDR3, in frame from base 1. CDR1 and CDR2, per the germline V gene, are SNHLY and FYNNEI. Unmatched junction bases come to 3, with V trimmed by 11 bases and J by 0 bases. The library was obtained by PCR. TCRdb records Illumina HiSeq 2500 as the sequencer. TCR libraries were prepared with molecular barcoding, using unique molecular identifiers to normalize TCRbeta repertoire quantification. The public reads were reprocessed in TCRdb via fastp at Q25 and MiXCR, keeping in-frame beta chains. CDR3 protein sequences are deduplicated, and each keeps its most common genes and DNA. The sample table lists 90,000 to 100,000 distinct CDR3 sequences, about 22% of them with a count of one. 20% to 25% of the sample belongs to the ten largest clones.

This specimen was PBMCs, taken before TCRalphabeta/CD19-depleted stem cell transplant. The receptor comes from a boy between 2 and 10 years old with acute lymphoblastic leukemia, due to receive a stem cell transplant. The chain links TRBV2 with TRBJ2-7, and 8 junctional nucleotides match TRBD1. The CDR3 here reads CAGTGRSYEQYF. The DNA is as follows: TGTGCCGGGACAGGACGCTCCTACGAGCAGTACTTC. Full variable domain (CDR3 extended with the reference TRBV2 and TRBJ2-7 proteins): EPEVTQTPSHQVTQMGQEVILRCVPISNHLYFYWYRQILGQKVEFLVSFYNNEISEKSEIFDDQFSVERPDGSNFTLKIRSTKLEDSAMYFCAGTGRSYEQYFGPGTRLTVT.